Listed below are T cell receptor beta chains from one sample, sequenced in a study of T-cell reconstitution after alpha-beta-depleted transplantation in children. TCRdb independently ran MiXCR on the PCR reads; one entry per CDR3 protein. The sample yields about 220,000 distinct CDR3 sequences, more than 15% seen once. The sample consisted of PBMCs, mostly from graft donor cells, taken 360 days after TCRalphabeta/CD19-depleted stem cell transplant. These receptors originate from a male patient between 2 and 9 years old who had a stem cell transplant for acute lymphoblastic leukemia, so the T cells may come from the graft donor. Each CDR3 is given with its conserved first and last residue. The D gene is left open where the match is weak. Clone size is stated in some rows and not others, as once, few, many or a class when expanded.

J	size	D	V	DNA	CDR3
TRBJ1-6	NA	TRBD1	TRBV7-9	TGTGCCAGCAGCTCCGGGACAGGGATGCTGTCACCCCTCCACTTT	CASSSGTGMLSPLHF
TRBJ1-5	many	TRBD1	TRBV7-2	TGTGCCAGCAGCTTAACAGGGGCCCAGCCCCAGCATTTT	CASSLTGAQPQHF
TRBJ1-4	NA	NA	TRBV5-1	TGCGCCAGCAGCTACAGGTCAACTAATGAAAAACTGTTTTTT	CASSYRSTNEKLFF
TRBJ2-7	few	TRBD2	TRBV29-1	TGCAGCGTTGCGAGCGGGGGCGGCTACGAGCAGTACTTC	CSVASGGGYEQYF
TRBJ2-3	NA	TRBD2	TRBV7-2	TGTGCCAGCAGCTTAGGGCCAGCGGGAGCTCGCACAGATACGCAGTATTTT	CASSLGPAGARTDTQYF
TRBJ1-2	many	NA	TRBV10-3	TGTGCCATCAGTGAGTCTTGGACAGTTTGGAAGAACTATGGCTACACCTTC	CAISESWTVWKNYGYTF
TRBJ1-2	few	NA	TRBV5-1	TGCGCCAGCAGCTCCGTCGGACAGACAAACTATGGCTACACCTTC	CASSSVGQTNYGYTF
TRBJ2-5	few	NA	TRBV5-1	TGCGCCAGCAGCTTGGCAGACACCTTAGGGCAAGAGACCCAGTACTTC	CASSLADTLGQETQYF
TRBJ2-5	few	NA	TRBV6-5	TGTGCCAGCAGTTACTCGGGCAGACAAGAGACCCAGTACTTC	CASSYSGRQETQYF
TRBJ1-1	NA	TRBD1	TRBV15	TGTGCCACCAGCACCAGGACAGGGAACACTGAAGCTTTCTTT	CATSTRTGNTEAFF
TRBJ2-3	NA	NA	TRBV4-3	TGCGCCAGCAGCCCCCTGCGGGGTACTAGCACAGATACGCAGTATTTT	CASSPLRGTSTDTQYF
TRBJ2-2	few	NA	TRBV10-3	TGTGCCATCAGGTCGGGACAAACGAACACCGGGGAGCTGTTTTTT	CAIRSGQTNTGELFF
TRBJ2-7	many	NA	TRBV12-3/TRBV12-4	TGTGCCAGCACGGTTGGGACAAGCGGCGAGCAGTACTTC	CASTVGTSGEQYF
TRBJ2-1	NA	TRBD2	TRBV24-1	TGTGCCACCAGTGACTGGACTAGCGGGGCCTACAATGAGCAGTTCTTC	CATSDWTSGAYNEQFF
TRBJ2-1	few	NA	TRBV10-3	TGTGCCATCAGTGAGTCAAGCAGTCACAATGAGCAGTTCTTC	CAISESSSHNEQFF
TRBJ2-2	NA	NA	TRBV4-2	TGTGCCAGCAGCCAGGCTTCTGCGAACACCGGGGAGCTGTTTTTT	CASSQASANTGELFF
TRBJ2-7	NA	NA	TRBV4-3	TGCGCCAGCAGCCAAGAATTGGGGGACTCCCTTACCTACGAGCAGTACTTC	CASSQELGDSLTYEQYF
TRBJ2-2	NA	NA	TRBV18	TGTGCCAGCTCACCTTATCGGCAGGGCGACACCGGGGAGCTGTTTTTT	CASSPYRQGDTGELFF
TRBJ2-1	NA	TRBD1	TRBV19	TGTGCCAGTGGACAGGTCTCCTACAATGAGCAGTTCTTC	CASGQVSYNEQFF
TRBJ2-1	few	NA	TRBV2	TGTGCCAGCAGTGACAATGAGCAGTTCTTC	CASSDNEQFF
TRBJ2-7	once	NA	TRBV4-3	TGCGCCAGCAGCCAAGATCTCGGGGTTCTAACCTACGAGCAGTACTTC	CASSQDLGVLTYEQYF
TRBJ1-2	NA	NA	TRBV5-1	TGCGCCAGCAGCTTGGCCCCCTGGGCAGAACACAGTAACTATGGCTACACCTTC	CASSLAPWAEHSNYGYTF
TRBJ2-1	few	TRBD1	TRBV11-2	TGTGCCAGCCGATCCGACCGAGACAGGGGGCTATCAACTAAGAATGAGCAGTTCTTC	CASRSDRDRGLSTKNEQFF
TRBJ2-1	few	NA	TRBV12-3/TRBV12-4	TGTGCCAGCAGCCCCTGGCTCGGGAGCATGAATGAGCAGTTCTTC	CASSPWLGSMNEQFF
TRBJ1-1	NA	NA	TRBV4-3	TGCGCCAGCAGCCAAGATTTGGGGCCAGGGGACACTGAAGCTTTCTTT	CASSQDLGPGDTEAFF
TRBJ2-1	few	NA	TRBV29-1	TGCAGCGTTGAAGAAGGGTCAGGGAGGTTCGACAATGAGCAGTTCTTC	CSVEEGSGRFDNEQFF
TRBJ2-1	few	NA	TRBV18	TGTGCCAGCTCACCGGCAGGGACCTACAATGAGCAGTTCTTC	CASSPAGTYNEQFF
TRBJ1-1	NA	NA	TRBV28	TGTGCCAGCAGTTCCCCTTCGCCCACTGAAGCTTTCTTT	CASSSPSPTEAFF
TRBJ2-2	NA	NA	TRBV20-1	TGCAGTGCTAGAAAAGGGAACACCGGGGAGCTGTTTTTT	CSARKGNTGELFF